The 2 T cell receptor beta chains listed next were all sequenced from one sample in a study of CD8+ T cells in alopecia areata. Extracted from the samples, RNA was reverse transcribed into cDNA to serve as the sequencing template. Assay: immunoSEQ multiplex PCR; the TCRdb copy retains only in-frame clones and omits some. The data hold hundreds of thousands of clones, with roughly 66% observed a single time. The treatment: oral pan-JAK inhibitor, 5-10 mg twice daily. The sequenced sample was CD4+ T cells sorted from blood, obtained around week 44, from a patient treated with tofacitinib. These receptors all come from a human donor with alopecia areata.

The CDR3 is CASSLVIGQNYGYTF. CDR3 DNA: TGTGCCAGCAGCTTAGTGATAGGACAGAACTATGGCTACACCTTC. This chain uses TRBV7-2 with TRBJ1-2; D possibly corresponds to TRBD1 (6 bases). Germline V gene sequence: CDR1 SGHTA, CDR2 FQGNSA. Trimming pared 1 base from V and 2 bases from J, leaving 11 bases between. The length of the CDR3 is 15 residues. The full variable domain, with the rest looked up from reference TRBV7-2 and TRBJ1-2, is GAGVSQSPSNKVTEKGKDVELRCDPISGHTALYWYRQSLGQGLEFLIYFQGNSAPDKSGLPSDRFSAERTGGSVSTLTIQRTQQEDSAVYLCASSLVIGQNYGYTFGSGTRLTVV.

V gene TRBV9 combines with J gene TRBJ2-3; D remains unclear. This CDR3 spans 14 amino acids. Germline V gene data show CDR1 as SGDLS and CDR2 as YYNGEE. V shed 0 bases and J shed 4 bases, with 9 bases lying between them. The CDR3 sequence: CASSVDPWADTQYF. The CDR3 DNA follows: TGTGCCAGCAGCGTAGACCCCTGGGCAGATACGCAGTATTTT.